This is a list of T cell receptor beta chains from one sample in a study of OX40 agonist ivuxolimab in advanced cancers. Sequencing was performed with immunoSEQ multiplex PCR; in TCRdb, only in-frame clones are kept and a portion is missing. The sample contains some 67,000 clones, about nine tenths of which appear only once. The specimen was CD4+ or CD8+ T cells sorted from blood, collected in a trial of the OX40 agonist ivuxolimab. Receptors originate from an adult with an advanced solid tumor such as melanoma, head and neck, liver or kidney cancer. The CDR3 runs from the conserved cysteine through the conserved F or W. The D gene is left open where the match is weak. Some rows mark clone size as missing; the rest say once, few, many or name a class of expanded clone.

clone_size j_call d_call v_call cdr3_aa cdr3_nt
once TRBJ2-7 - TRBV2 CASCGQSPYEQYF TGTGCCAGCTGTGGACAGTCCCCTTACGAGCAGTACTTC
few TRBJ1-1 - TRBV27 CASSSPTGLNTEAFF TGTGCCAGCAGTTCCCCAACAGGATTGAACACTGAAGCTTTCTTT
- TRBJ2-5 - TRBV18 CASSAQLGAQETQYF TGTGCCAGCTCAGCCCAGCTCGGGGCACAAGAGACCCAGTACTTC
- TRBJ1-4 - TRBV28 CASSLSSVGFREKLFF TGTGCCAGCAGCCTCTCGAGTGTTGGGTTCAGGGAAAAACTGTTTTTT
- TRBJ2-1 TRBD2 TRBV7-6 CASSQLAQGEQFF TGTGCCAGCAGTCAACTAGCGCAAGGTGAGCAGTTCTTC
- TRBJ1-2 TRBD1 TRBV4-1 CASSQGPGDRGYGYTF TGCGCCAGCAGCCAAGGCCCTGGGGACAGGGGCTATGGCTACACCTTC
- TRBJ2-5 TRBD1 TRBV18 CASSPPGQGSGAQYF TGTGCCAGCTCACCACCGGGACAGGGGTCGGGGGCCCAGTACTTC
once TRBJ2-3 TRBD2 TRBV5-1 CASSSTAGISTDTQYF TGCGCCAGCAGCTCTACAGCGGGGATTAGCACAGATACGCAGTATTTT
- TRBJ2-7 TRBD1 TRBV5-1 CASSPLGTASYEQYF TGCGCCAGCAGCCCCCTGGGGACAGCCTCCTACGAGCAGTACTTC
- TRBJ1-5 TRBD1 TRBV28 CASSAQTGSNQPQHF TGTGCCAGCAGTGCACAGACAGGGTCCAATCAGCCCCAGCATTTT
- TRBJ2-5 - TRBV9 CASSVGTAYQETQYF TGTGCCAGCAGCGTAGGGACAGCGTACCAAGAGACCCAGTACTTC
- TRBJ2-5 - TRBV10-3 CAISKEGETQYF TGTGCCATCAGCAAGGAAGGAGAGACCCAGTACTTC
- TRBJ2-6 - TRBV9 CASTPGRAGANVLTF TGTGCCAGCACCCCCGGGCGGGCTGGGGCCAACGTCCTGACTTTC
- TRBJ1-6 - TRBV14 CASSPDLDSPLHF TGTGCCAGCAGCCCCGATTTGGATTCACCCCTCCACTTT
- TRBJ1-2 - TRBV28 CASSFPGNYGYTF TGTGCCAGCAGTTTTCCAGGGAACTATGGCTACACCTTC
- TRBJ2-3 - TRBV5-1 CASSDRPLTDTQYF TGCGCCAGCAGTGACAGGCCACTCACAGATACGCAGTATTTT
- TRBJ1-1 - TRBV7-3 CASSLGTLNTEAFF TGTGCCAGCAGCCTAGGGACCTTGAACACTGAAGCTTTCTTT
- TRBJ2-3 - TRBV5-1 CASSLGGQDTQYF TGCGCCAGCAGCTTGGGGGGCCAAGATACGCAGTATTTT
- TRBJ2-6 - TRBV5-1 CASSLEGVGTTGANVLTF TGCGCCAGCAGCTTGGAAGGGGTCGGGACAACAGGGGCCAACGTCCTGACTTTC
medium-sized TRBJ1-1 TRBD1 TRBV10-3 CATRQGMNTEAFF TGTGCCACAAGACAGGGAATGAACACTGAAGCTTTCTTT
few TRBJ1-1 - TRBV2 CASSVKGGDTEAFF TGTGCCAGCAGTGTTAAGGGAGGCGACACTGAAGCTTTCTTT
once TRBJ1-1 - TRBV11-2 CASRKPTDGEAFF TGTGCCAGCAGAAAACCGACGGATGGTGAAGCTTTCTTT
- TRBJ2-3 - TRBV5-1 CASSLERGADTQYF TGCGCCAGCAGCTTGGAAAGGGGCGCAGATACGCAGTATTTT
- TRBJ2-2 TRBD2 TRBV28 CASSGGLALNTGELFF TGTGCCAGCAGTGGGGGACTAGCGCTGAACACCGGGGAGCTGTTTTTT
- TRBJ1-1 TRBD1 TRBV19 CASSGTGGRNTEAFF TGTGCCAGTAGTGGCACAGGGGGGCGGAACACTGAAGCTTTCTTT
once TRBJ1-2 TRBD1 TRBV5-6 CASSRQSGTANYGYTF TGTGCCAGCAGCCGGCAGTCGGGGACAGCTAACTATGGCTACACCTTC
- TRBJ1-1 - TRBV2 CASSSRGENTEAFF TGTGCCAGCAGTTCTAGGGGGGAGAACACTGAAGCTTTCTTT
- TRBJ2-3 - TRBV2 CASGREGGDTDTQYF TGTGCCAGCGGGCGTGAGGGGGGGGACACAGATACGCAGTATTTT
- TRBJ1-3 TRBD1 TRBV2 CASRADRGGGNTIYF TGTGCCAGCAGGGCCGACAGGGGAGGTGGAAACACCATATATTTT
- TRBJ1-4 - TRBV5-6 CASSLVQVNEKLFF TGTGCCAGCAGCTTGGTCCAGGTTAATGAAAAACTGTTTTTT
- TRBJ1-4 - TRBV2 CASSEYGAATLNEKLFF TGTGCCAGCAGTGAATACGGGGCCGCAACACTTAATGAAAAACTGTTTTTT
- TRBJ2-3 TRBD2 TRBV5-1 CASSPVRGGTQYF TGCGCCAGCAGCCCGGTACGGGGGGGTACGCAGTATTTT
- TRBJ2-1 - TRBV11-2 CASSPGNHEQFF TGTGCCAGCAGCCCAGGTAACCATGAGCAGTTCTTC
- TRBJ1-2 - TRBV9 CASSGGKAYGYTF TGTGCCAGCAGCGGAGGGAAGGCCTATGGCTACACCTTC
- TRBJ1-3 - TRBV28 CASSFGHPSGNTIYF TGTGCCAGCAGTTTCGGACACCCCTCTGGAAACACCATATATTTT
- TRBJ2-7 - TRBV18 CASSPGSAGRYEQYF TGTGCCAGCTCACCCGGCAGCGCGGGTAGGTACGAGCAGTACTTC
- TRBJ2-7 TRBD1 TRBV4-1 CASSKSPGQGSYEQYF TGCGCCAGCAGCAAGTCCCCGGGACAGGGCTCCTACGAGCAGTACTTC
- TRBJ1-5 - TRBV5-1 CASSLTGYQPQHF TGCGCCAGCAGCTTGACAGGATATCAGCCCCAGCATTTT
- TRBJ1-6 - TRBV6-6 CAYGGGSYNSPLHF TGTGCTTATGGGGGAGGCTCCTATAATTCACCCCTCCACTTT
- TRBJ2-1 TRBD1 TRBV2 CASSLGQGGNEQFF TGTGCCAGCAGTCTAGGACAGGGTGGTAATGAGCAGTTCTTC
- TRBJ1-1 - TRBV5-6 CASTWRGGMNTEAFF TGTGCCAGCACCTGGAGAGGAGGGATGAACACTGAAGCTTTCTTT
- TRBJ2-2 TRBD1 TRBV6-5 CASSNTGVNGELFF TGTGCCAGCAGTAACACAGGGGTTAACGGGGAGCTGTTTTTT
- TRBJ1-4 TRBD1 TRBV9 CASSHNRGPTNEKLFF TGTGCCAGCAGCCACAACAGGGGTCCAACTAATGAAAAACTGTTTTTT
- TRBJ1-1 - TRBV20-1 CSANGEAEAFF TGCAGTGCTAACGGGGAGGCTGAAGCTTTCTTT
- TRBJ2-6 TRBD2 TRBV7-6 CASSLAGGSGANVLTF TGTGCCAGCAGCTTAGCGGGGGGGTCTGGGGCCAACGTCCTGACTTTC
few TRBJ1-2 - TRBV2 CASSDPAWGYTF TGTGCCAGCAGTGATCCCGCGTGGGGCTACACCTTC
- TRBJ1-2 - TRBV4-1 CASSQIAGDGYTF TGCGCCAGCAGCCAAATTGCAGGGGATGGCTACACCTTC
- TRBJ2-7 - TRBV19 CASSGEAHYEQYF TGTGCCAGTAGCGGGGAAGCCCACTACGAGCAGTACTTC
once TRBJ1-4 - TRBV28 CASSLYGVKANEKLFF TGTGCCAGCAGTTTATACGGGGTGAAGGCTAATGAAAAACTGTTTTTT